The 16 T cell receptor beta chains listed next were all sequenced from one sample in a study of vaccination effects on CD4 cells after COVID-19 (dated by TCRdb to 2022 to 2024). To identify antigen-specific CD4+ T cell clonotypes by their expansion, the ViraFEST assay first stimulated PBMC with viral peptide pools and then applied TCR sequencing. After approximately 11 days of culture, CD4+ T cells were isolated with the EasySep CD4+ T cell isolation kit. Each participant received two doses of an mRNA SARS-CoV-2 vaccine, either BNT162b2 or mRNA-1273. Library generation was performed with the immunoSEQ multiplex PCR assay. TCRdb mirrors the immuneACCESS table, restricted to in-frame sequences. Some clones are absent from its copies; in checked studies, under half trace to an unresolved V gene, and the reason for the others is unknown. The sample table records 25,000 to 30,000 clones; 70% to 75% of these occur just once. The leading ten clones occupy about 14% of the sample.

Antigens of these TCRs are unknown. Sequenced material: CD4+ T cells from PBMCs cultured with HCoV-229E spike peptides, taken after COVID-19 vaccination. According to the study, the label for this sample's cell subset or site signals: HCoV-229E spike overlapping peptide pool stimulation. Receptors were obtained from a human donor who received a COVID-19 vaccine.

This chain links TRBV4-2 with TRBJ1-5, with no clear D. The CDR3 is 16 residues long. From germline, CDR1 is LGHNA and CDR2 YNFKEQ. Trimming took off 2 bases at V and 7 bases at J, with 18 bases between the two ends. The CDR3 loop reads CASSQLFTKLWQPQHF. DNA for the CDR3: TGTGCCAGCAGCCAACTCTTTACAAAACTGTGGCAGCCCCAGCATTTT.

This clone was seen a few times. The V and J genes are TRBV6-5 and TRBJ2-7, with 9 bases identical to TRBD2. Germline assignment: CDR1 MNHEY and CDR2 SVGAGI. The CDR3 contains 14 residues. Trimming at V came to 10 bases and at J to 2 bases, leaving 9 bases not matched to a gene. This CDR3 reads CATQLVAGAYEQYF. CDR3 nucleotide sequence: TGTGCCACCCAATTGGTAGCGGGAGCCTACGAGCAGTACTTC.

This clone was observed a handful of times. The chain joins TRBV19 to TRBJ1-1; 7 bases are shared with TRBD1. Per the germline V gene, CDR1 is LNHDA and CDR2 is SQIVND (reference sequence). The CDR3 is 13 residues long. V shed 5 bases and J 5 bases; nucleotides not matched to a gene: 5. For the CDR3, the DNA is TGTGCCAGTAGTGCCACAGGGGAGACTGAAGCTTTCTTT. Amino acids: CASSATGETEAFF.

The chain carries TRBV2 and TRBJ2-3; TRBD1 or TRBD2 may be the D gene (5 bases each). The germline V and J ends were trimmed by 7 bases and 0 bases, with 8 bases remaining between them. Germline lookup yields CDR1 SNHLY and CDR2 FYNNEI. The CDR3 runs to 13 residues. CDR3 bases: TGTGCCAGCAAGGGGACCAGCACAGATACGCAGTATTTT. The encoded protein is CASKGTSTDTQYF.

The chain employs TRBV2 and TRBJ2-1, with TRBD2 as a possible D gene (7 bases). The germline CDR1 and CDR2 sequences are SNHLY and FYNNEI. The CDR3 sequence is 18 residues long. V gave up 2 bases and J gave up 5 bases, with 22 bases separating them. The CDR3 is CASSERSRRGGGNNEQFF. CDR3 in DNA: TGTGCCAGCAGTGAAAGGTCCCGGAGAGGCGGGGGCAACAATGAGCAGTTCTTC.

J is TRBJ2-1 and V is TRBV5-1; TRBD2 is a possible D gene (5 bases). V lost 0 bases to trimming and J lost 9 bases, with 10 bases between them. The CDR3 has 13 residues. Germline V CDR1 and CDR2: SGHRS, YFSETQ. The CDR3 is CASSLVLDGEQFF. CDR3 sequence (DNA): TGCGCCAGCAGCTTGGTACTAGACGGTGAGCAGTTCTTC.

The rearrangement joins TRBV11-2 to TRBJ1-2, with D possibly being TRBD1 (5 bases). CDR3 length equals 16 residues. Trimming removed 2 bases at V and 5 bases at J, with 18 bases between. Germline lookup yields CDR1 SGHAT and CDR2 FQNNGV. The CDR3 bases are TGTGCCAGCAGCTTACGCAGGGCCAACCCTGGGTATGGCTACACCTTC. It yields the protein CASSLRRANPGYGYTF.

This rearrangement joins TRBV12-3 or TRBV12-4 to TRBJ1-1; maybe TRBD1 (5 bases). Trimming cost V 3 bases and J 12 bases, with 14 bases left between them. This CDR3 has 12 amino acids. The CDR3 nucleotides are TGTGCCAGCAGTTTCGCGACAGAGTCAACTTTCTTT. Encoded protein: CASSFATESTFF.

The genes are TRBV3-1 (or the pseudogene TRBV3-2) and TRBJ1-2, with no clear D. Germline V gene sequence: CDR1 LGHDT, CDR2 YNNKEL (reference sequence). The CDR3 is 13 amino acids. Trimming removed 1 base from V and 2 bases from J, with 5 bases in between. The CDR3 sequence is CASSQARNYGYTF. The DNA for the CDR3 is TGTGCCAGCAGCCAAGCGAGAAACTATGGCTACACCTTC.

The chain joins TRBV7-9 to TRBJ1-1; 8 bases are a match to TRBD1. The CDR3 is made up of 15 amino acids. V lost 4 bases to trimming and J lost 5 bases; unmatched junction nucleotides: 9. Germline CDR1 SEHNR, CDR2 FQNEAQ (reference sequence). The CDR3 spells CASSSRTGPTTEAFF. CDR3 nucleotide sequence: TGTGCCAGCAGCTCCCGGACAGGGCCCACGACTGAAGCTTTCTTT.

This clone was counted a few times. The rearrangement uses TRBV6-1 and TRBJ1-2, with D perhaps matching TRBD1 (6 bases). Germline-derived CDR1 and CDR2 are MNHNS and SASEGT. V lost 3 bases, J lost 3 bases, and 14 bases lay in between. The length of the CDR3 is 15 residues. The CDR3 region has the DNA TGTGCCAGCAGTGAGGTCAGGGGCGCTTACTATGGCTACACCTTC. This translates into CASSEVRGAYYGYTF.

The count of this clone is one. This chain links TRBV3-1 (or the pseudogene TRBV3-2) with TRBJ2-3; TRBD2 aligns across 8 bases. The CDR3 is 16 residues long. V was pared by 4 bases and J by 3 bases, with 9 bases of the junction left unmatched. Germline CDR1 is LGHDT and CDR2 is YNNKEL (reference sequence). CDR3 in DNA: TGTGCCAGCAGCCTTGCCGGACTAGCCGCGACAGATACGCAGTATTTT. Translating gives CASSLAGLAATDTQYF.

The chain combines TRBV2 with TRBJ2-7, with TRBD2 matching 11 bases. CDR3 length: 15 amino acids. Germline V gene lookup returns CDR1 SNHLY and CDR2 FYNNEI. The junction had 7 bases not matched to a gene; V was cut back by 7 bases and J by 2 bases. The CDR3 loop is CASTDASGGTYEQYF. CDR3 nucleotides: TGTGCCAGCACCGACGCTAGCGGGGGGACCTACGAGCAGTACTTC.

The chain carries TRBV6-5 and TRBJ1-1; no clear D. The CDR3 is made up of 15 amino acids. From germline, CDR1 is MNHEY and CDR2 SVGAGI. Trimming took 7 bases from V and 4 from J, leaving 19 bases between them. The CDR3 protein is CASTAYGSPSTEAFF. CDR3 coding DNA: TGTGCCAGCACGGCTTACGGATCCCCCAGCACTGAAGCTTTCTTT.

V gene TRBV5-1 combines with J gene TRBJ2-7; TRBD2 might be the D (6 bases). The CDR3 runs 12 residues. Per the germline V gene, CDR1 is SGHRS and CDR2 is YFSETQ. V lost 5 bases and J 0 bases, leaving 6 bases between the germline ends. The CDR3 DNA is TGCGCCAGCAGGGAGGGCTCCTACGAGCAGTACTTC. Protein sequence: CASREGSYEQYF.

CDR3 bases: TGTGCCAGCAGCTTAGGGGACGGCACCTACGAGCAGTACTTC. This sequence encodes CASSLGDGTYEQYF. This sequence joins TRBV7-2 and TRBJ2-7, with D tentatively TRBD1 or TRBD2 (5 bases each). The CDR3 spans 14 residues. The V gene's germline CDR1 is SGHTA and CDR2 FQGNSA. The V end was cut by 1 base, the J end by 2 bases, with 9 bases between.